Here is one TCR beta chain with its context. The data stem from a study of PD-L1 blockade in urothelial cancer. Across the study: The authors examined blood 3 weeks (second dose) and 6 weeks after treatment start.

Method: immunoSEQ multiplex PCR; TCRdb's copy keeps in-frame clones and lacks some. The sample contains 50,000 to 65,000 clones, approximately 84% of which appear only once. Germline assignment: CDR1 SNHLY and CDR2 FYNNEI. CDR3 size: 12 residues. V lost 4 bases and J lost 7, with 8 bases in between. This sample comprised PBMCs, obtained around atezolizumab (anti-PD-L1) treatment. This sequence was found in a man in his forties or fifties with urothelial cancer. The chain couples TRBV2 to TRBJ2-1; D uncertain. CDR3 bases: TGTGCCAGCAGTGCTTTTTTAAATGAGCAGTTCTTC. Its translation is CASSAFLNEQFF.